This TCR beta chain was documented in a study of blood T cell repertoires in COVID-19. Study information: Samples came from the United States, Italy and Spain, spanning acute and convalescent COVID-19. Nucleic acid was either cDNA or gDNA, and it came from T cells, B-cell-depleted T cells, or PBMCs.

In the original workflow: Nucleated cell number was recorded as an estimate derived from reference gene primer amplification. The data were produced by immunoSEQ multiplex PCR, yet TCRdb's version contains in-frame clones alone and is incomplete. V and J calls and clone size come straight from that table; D and trimming were deduced from the DNA. The sample consists of 45,000 to 65,000 clones, 65% to 85% of them appearing once. The germline V gene encodes CDR1 ENHRY and CDR2 SYGVKD. The CDR3 is 12 residues long. V dropped 3 bases and J dropped 6 bases, with 8 bases sitting between them. The sequenced sample was peripheral blood. The genes are TRBV10-3 and TRBJ1-1; no clear D gene. The TCR comes from a man aged 40-55 years with acute or convalescent COVID-19. CDR3 DNA sequence: TGTGCCATCAGTGAACCGCAGTCTGAAGCTTTCTTT. Protein: CAISEPQSEAFF.